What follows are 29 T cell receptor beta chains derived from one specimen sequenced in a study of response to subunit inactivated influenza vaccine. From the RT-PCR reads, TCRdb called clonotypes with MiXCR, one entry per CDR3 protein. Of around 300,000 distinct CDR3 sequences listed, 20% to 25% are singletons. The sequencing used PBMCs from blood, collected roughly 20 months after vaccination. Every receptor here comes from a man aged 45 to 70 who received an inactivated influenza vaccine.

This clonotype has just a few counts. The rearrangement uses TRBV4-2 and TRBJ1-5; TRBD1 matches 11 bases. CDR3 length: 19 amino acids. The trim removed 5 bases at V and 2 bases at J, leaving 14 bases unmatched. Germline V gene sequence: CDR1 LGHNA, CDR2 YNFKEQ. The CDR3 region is CASSAGGTGGLNGNQPQHF. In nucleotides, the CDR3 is TGTGCCAGCAGCGCAGGCGGGACAGGGGGATTGAATGGCAATCAGCCCCAGCATTTT.

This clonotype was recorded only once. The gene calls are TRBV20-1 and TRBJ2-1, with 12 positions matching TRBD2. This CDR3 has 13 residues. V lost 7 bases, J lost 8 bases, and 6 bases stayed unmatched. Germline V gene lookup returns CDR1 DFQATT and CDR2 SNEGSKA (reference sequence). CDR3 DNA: TGCAGTGTTCCGGGACTAGCGGGTGATGAGCAGTTCTTC. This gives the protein CSVPGLAGDEQFF.

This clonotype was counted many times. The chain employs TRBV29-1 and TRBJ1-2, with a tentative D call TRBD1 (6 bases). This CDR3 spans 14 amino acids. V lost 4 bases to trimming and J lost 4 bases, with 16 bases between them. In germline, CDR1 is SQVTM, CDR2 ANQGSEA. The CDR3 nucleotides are TGCAGCGTTGGAGAAGACAGGCGGGCCTATGGCTACACCTTC. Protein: CSVGEDRRAYGYTF. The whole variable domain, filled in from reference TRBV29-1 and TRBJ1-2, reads SAVISQKPSRDICQRGTSLTIQCQVDSQVTMMFWYRQQPGQSLTLIATANQGSEATYESGFVIDKFPISRPNLTFSTLTVSNMSPEDSSIYLCSVGEDRRAYGYTFGSGTRLTVV.

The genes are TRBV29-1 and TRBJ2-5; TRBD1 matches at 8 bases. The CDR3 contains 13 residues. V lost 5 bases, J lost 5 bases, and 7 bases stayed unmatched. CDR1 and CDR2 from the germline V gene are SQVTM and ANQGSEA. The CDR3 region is CSVTGQAWETQYF. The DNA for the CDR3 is TGCAGCGTTACGGGACAGGCTTGGGAGACCCAGTACTTC.

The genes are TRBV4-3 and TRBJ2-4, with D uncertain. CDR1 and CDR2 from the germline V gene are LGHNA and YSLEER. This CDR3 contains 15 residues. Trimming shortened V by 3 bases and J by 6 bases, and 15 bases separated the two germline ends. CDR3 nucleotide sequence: TGCGCCAGCAGCCAGACCGGACGCCCCGTAAACATTCAGTACTTC. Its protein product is CASSQTGRPVNIQYF.

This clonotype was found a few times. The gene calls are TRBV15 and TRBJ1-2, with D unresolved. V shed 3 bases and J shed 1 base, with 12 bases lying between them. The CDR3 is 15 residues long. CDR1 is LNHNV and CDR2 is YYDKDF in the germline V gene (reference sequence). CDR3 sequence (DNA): TGTGCCACCAGCAGTAGCCCGGAAATTAACTATGGCTACACCTTC. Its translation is CATSSSPEINYGYTF.

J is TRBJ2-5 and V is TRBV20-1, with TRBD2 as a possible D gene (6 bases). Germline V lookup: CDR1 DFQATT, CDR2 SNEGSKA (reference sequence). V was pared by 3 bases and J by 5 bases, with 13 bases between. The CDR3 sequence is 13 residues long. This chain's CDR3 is CSASKGTGETQYF. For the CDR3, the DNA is TGCAGTGCTAGTAAGGGGACTGGGGAGACCCAGTACTTC.

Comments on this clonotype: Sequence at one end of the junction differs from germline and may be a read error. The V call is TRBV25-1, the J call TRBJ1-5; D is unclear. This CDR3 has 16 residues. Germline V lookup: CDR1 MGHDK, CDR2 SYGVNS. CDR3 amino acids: CASSEGPVYSNQPQQF. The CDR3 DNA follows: TGTGCCAGCAGTGAAGGACCGGTGTATAGCAATCAGCCCCAGCAATTT.

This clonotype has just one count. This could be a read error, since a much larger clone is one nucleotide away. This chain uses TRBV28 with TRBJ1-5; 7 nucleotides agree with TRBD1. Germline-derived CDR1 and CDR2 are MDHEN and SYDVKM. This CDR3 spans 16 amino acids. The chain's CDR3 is CASSLRGDSSNQTQHF. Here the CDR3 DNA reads TGTGCCAGCAGTCTCAGGGGGGACAGTAGCAATCAGACCCAGCATTTT.

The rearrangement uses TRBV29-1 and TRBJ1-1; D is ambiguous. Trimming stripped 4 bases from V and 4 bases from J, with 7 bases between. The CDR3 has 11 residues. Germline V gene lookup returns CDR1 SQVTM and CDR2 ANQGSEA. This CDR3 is CSVGTPTEAFF. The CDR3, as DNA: TGCAGCGTTGGGACCCCCACTGAAGCTTTCTTT.

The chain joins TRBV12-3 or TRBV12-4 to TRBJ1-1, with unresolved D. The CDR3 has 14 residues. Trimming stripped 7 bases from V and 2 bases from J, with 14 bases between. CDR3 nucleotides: TGTGCCAGCATCGGTTTCGCCGCTAACACTGAAGCTTTCTTT. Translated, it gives CASIGFAANTEAFF.

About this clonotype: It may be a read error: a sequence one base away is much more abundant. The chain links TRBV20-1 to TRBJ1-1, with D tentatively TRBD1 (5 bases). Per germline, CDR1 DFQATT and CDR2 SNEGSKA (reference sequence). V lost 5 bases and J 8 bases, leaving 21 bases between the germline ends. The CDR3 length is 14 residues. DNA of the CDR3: TGCAGTGCTGATTTCGTCGGGGGATCCGCCGAAGCTTTCTTT. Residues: CSADFVGGSAEAFF.

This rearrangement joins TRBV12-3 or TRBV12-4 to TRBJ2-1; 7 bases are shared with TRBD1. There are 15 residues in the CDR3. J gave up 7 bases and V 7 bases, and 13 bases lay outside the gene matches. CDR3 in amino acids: CASTSLGGAGNEQFF. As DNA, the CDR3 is TGTGCCAGCACCAGTCTAGGGGGCGCTGGGAATGAGCAGTTCTTC.

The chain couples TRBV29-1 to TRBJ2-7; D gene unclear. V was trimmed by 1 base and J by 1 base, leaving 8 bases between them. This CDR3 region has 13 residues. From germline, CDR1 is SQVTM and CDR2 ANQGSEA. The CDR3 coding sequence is TGCAGCGTTGAAGTTCCGGGTTCCTACGAGCAGTACTTC. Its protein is CSVEVPGSYEQYF.

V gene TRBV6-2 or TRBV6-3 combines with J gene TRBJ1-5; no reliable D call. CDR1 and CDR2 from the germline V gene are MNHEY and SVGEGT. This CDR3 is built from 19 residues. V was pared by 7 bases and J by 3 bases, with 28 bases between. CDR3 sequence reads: CASTPGSFLDSFNNQPQHF. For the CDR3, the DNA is TGTGCCAGCACCCCCGGGAGTTTCTTGGATTCCTTTAACAATCAGCCCCAGCATTTT.

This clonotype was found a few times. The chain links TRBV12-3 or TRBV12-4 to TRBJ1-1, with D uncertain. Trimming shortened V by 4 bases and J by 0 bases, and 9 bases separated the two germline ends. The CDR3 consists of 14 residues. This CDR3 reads CASSSGRMNTEAFF. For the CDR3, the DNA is TGTGCCAGCAGTTCGGGGAGGATGAACACTGAAGCTTTCTTT.

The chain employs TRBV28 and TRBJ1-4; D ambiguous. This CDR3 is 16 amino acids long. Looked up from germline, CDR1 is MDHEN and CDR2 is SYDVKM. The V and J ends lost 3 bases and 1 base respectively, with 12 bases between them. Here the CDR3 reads CASSFAGEKTNEKLFF. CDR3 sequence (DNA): TGTGCCAGCAGTTTCGCAGGCGAGAAAACTAATGAAAAACTGTTTTTT.

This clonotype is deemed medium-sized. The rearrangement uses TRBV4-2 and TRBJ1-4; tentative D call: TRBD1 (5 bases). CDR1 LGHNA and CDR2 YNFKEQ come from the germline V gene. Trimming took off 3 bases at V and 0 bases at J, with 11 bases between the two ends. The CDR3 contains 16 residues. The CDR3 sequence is CASSQNQGATNEKLFF. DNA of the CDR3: TGTGCCAGCAGCCAGAACCAGGGAGCAACTAATGAAAAACTGTTTTTT.

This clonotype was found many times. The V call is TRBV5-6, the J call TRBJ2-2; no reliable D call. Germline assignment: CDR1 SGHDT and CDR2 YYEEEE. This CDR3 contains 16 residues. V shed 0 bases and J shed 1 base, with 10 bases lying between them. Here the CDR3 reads CASSLVPGMNTGELFF. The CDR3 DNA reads TGTGCCAGCAGCTTGGTTCCGGGTATGAACACCGGGGAGCTGTTTTTT.

The CDR3 region is CSATLAGTTINTDTQYF. The CDR3 nucleotides read TGCAGTGCTACGCTAGCGGGAACCACCATTAACACAGATACGCAGTATTTT. The chain carries TRBV20-1 and TRBJ2-3; 9 positions match TRBD2. Losses at the gene ends were 4 bases for V and 2 bases for J; bases not matched to a gene: 13. The CDR3 covers 17 residues. The germline CDR1 and CDR2 sequences are DFQATT and SNEGSKA (reference sequence).

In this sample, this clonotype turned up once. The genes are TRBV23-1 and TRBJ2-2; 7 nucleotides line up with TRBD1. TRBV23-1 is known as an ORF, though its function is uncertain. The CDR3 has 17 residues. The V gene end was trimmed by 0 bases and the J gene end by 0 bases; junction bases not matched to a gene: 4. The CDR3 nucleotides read TGCGCCAGCAGTCAATCTTACCAGGGGGCGAACACCGGGGAGCTGTTTTTT. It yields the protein CASSQSYQGANTGELFF.

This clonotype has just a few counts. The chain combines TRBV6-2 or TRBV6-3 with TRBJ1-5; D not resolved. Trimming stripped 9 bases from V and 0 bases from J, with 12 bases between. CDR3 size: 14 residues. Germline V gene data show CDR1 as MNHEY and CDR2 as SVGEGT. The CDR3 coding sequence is TGTGCCAGACCTCCACAGTATAGCAATCAGCCCCAGCATTTT. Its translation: CARPPQYSNQPQHF.

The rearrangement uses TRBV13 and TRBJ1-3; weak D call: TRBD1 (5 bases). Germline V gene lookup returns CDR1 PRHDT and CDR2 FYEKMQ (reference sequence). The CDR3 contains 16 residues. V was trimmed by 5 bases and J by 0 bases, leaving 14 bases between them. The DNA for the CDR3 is TGTGCCAGCAGCCCTCACGGGGCTCTCTCTGGAAACACCATATATTTT. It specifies CASSPHGALSGNTIYF.

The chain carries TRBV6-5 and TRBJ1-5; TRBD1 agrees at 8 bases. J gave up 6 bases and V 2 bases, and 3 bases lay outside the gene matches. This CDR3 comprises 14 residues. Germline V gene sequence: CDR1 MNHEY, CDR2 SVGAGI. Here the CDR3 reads CASSYQGAGQPQHF. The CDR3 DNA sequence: TGTGCCAGCAGTTACCAGGGGGCTGGTCAGCCCCAGCATTTT.

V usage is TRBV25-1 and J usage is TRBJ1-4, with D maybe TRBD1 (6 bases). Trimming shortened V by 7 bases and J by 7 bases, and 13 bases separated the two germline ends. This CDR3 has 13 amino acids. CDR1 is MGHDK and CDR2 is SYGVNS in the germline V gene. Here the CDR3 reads CASTGGGGEKLFF. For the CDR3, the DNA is TGTGCCAGCACTGGCGGGGGCGGTGAAAAACTGTTTTTT.

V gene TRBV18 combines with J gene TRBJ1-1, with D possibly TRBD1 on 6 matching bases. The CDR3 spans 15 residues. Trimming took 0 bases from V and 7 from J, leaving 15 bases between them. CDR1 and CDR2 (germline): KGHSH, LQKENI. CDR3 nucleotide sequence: TGTGCCAGCTCACCACCGGGCCAGCCCAGGGGTGAAGCTTTCTTT. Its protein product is CASSPPGQPRGEAFF.

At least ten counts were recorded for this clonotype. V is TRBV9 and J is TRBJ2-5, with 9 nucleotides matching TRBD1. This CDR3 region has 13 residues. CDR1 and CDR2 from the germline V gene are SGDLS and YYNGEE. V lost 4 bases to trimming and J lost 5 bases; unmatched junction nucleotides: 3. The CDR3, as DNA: TGTGCCAGCAGCCGGGACAGGGCGGAGACCCAGTACTTC. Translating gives CASSRDRAETQYF.

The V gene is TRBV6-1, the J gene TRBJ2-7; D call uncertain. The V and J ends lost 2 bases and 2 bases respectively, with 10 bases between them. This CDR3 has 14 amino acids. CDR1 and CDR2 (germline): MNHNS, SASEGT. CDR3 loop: CASSEWWNTYEQYF. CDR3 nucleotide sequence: TGTGCCAGCAGTGAATGGTGGAATACCTACGAGCAGTACTTC.

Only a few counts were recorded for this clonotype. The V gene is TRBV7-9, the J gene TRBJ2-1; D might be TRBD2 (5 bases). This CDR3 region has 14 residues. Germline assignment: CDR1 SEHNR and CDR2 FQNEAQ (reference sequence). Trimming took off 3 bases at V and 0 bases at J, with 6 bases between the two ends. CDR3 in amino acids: CASSFGGSYNEQFF. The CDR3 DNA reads TGTGCCAGCAGCTTCGGAGGCTCCTACAATGAGCAGTTCTTC.